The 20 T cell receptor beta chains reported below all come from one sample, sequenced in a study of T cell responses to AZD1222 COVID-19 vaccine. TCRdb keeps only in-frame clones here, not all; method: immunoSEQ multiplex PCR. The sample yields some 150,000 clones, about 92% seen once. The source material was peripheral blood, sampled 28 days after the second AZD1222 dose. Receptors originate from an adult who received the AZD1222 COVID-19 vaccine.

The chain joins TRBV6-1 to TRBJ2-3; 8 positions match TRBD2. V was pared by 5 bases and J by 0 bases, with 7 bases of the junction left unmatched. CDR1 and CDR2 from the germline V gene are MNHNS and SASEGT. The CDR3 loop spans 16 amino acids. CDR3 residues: CASSQGLAASTDTQYF. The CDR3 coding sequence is TGTGCCAGCAGTCAAGGACTAGCCGCTAGCACAGATACGCAGTATTTT.

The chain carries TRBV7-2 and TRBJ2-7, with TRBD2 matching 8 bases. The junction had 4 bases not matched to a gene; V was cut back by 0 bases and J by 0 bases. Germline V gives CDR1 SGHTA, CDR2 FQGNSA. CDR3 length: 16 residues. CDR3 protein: CASSLAPGGSSYEQYF. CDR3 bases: TGTGCCAGCAGCTTAGCGCCGGGAGGGAGCTCCTACGAGCAGTACTTC.

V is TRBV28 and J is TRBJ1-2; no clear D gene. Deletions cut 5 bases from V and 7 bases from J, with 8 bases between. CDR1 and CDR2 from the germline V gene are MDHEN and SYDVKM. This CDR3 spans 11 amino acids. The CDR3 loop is CASSEGGGYTF. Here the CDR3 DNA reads TGTGCCAGCAGTGAAGGAGGTGGCTACACCTTC.

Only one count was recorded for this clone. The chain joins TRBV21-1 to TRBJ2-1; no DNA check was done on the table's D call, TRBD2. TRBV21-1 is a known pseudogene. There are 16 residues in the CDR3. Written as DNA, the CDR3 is TGTGCCAGCAGCAGAAAGACTAGCGGCCATCGGAATGAGCAGTTCTTC. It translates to CASSRKTSGHRNEQFF.

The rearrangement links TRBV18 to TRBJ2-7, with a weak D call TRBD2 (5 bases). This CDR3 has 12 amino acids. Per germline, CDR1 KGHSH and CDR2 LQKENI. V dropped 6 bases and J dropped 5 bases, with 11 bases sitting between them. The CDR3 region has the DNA TGTGCCAGCTCTCCTACTAGAAACGAGCAGTACTTC. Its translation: CASSPTRNEQYF.

CDR3 nucleotide sequence: TGTGCCAGCAGATACGGAAACACTGAAGCTTTCTTT. Amino acid sequence: CASRYGNTEAFF. The chain employs TRBV12-3 or TRBV12-4 and TRBJ1-1; unclear D gene. V lost 6 bases and J 2 bases, leaving 7 bases between the germline ends. There are 12 residues in the CDR3.

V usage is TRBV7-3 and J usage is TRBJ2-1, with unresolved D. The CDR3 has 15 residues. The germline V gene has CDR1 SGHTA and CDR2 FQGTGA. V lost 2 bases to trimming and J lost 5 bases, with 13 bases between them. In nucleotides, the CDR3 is TGTGCCAGCAGCTTATCCGCGTCGACCAACAATGAGCAGTTCTTC. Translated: CASSLSASTNNEQFF.

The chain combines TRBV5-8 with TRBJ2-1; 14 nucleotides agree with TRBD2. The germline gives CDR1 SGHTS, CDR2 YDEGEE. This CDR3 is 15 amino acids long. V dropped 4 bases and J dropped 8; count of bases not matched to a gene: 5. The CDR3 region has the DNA TGTGCCAGCAGCCAGGGACTAGCGGGAGTCGATGAGCAGTTCTTC. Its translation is CASSQGLAGVDEQFF.

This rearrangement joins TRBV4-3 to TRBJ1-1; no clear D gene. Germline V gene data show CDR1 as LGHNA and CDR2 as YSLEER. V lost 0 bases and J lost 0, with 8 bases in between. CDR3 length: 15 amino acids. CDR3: CASSQDLQMNTEAFF. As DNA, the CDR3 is TGCGCCAGCAGCCAAGATTTACAGATGAACACTGAAGCTTTCTTT.

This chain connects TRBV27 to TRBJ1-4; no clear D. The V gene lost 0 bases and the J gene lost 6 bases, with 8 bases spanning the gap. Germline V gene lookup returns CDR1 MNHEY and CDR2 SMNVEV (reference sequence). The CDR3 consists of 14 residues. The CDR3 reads CASSLSGYDEKLFF. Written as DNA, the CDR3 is TGTGCCAGCAGTTTATCGGGGTATGATGAAAAACTGTTTTTT.

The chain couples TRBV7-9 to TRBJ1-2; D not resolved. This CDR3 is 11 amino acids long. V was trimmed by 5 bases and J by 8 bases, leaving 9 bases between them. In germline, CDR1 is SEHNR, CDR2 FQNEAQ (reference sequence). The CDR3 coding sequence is TGTGCCAGCAGCCAAGCTCTCGGCTACACCTTC. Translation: CASSQALGYTF.

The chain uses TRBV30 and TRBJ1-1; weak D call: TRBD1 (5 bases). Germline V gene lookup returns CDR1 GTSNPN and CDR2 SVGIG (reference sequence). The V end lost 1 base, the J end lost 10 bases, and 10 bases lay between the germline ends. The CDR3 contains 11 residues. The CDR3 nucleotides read TGTGCCTGGAGTGAGAGTACAGGAGCTTTCTTT. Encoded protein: CAWSESTGAFF.

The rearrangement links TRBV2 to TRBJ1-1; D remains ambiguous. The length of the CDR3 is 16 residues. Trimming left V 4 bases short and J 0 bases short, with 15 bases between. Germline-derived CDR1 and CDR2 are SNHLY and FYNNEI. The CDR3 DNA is TGTGCCAGCAGTGCGCGTGGTCGGCCCCTGAACACTGAAGCTTTCTTT. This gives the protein CASSARGRPLNTEAFF.

The CDR3 DNA sequence: TGCAGCGTTGCCTCCATAGGGCCACACAATGAGCAGTTCTTC. This codes for CSVASIGPHNEQFF. The V gene is TRBV29-1, the J gene TRBJ2-1; D not certain. Germline assignment: CDR1 SQVTM and CDR2 ANQGSEA. This CDR3 is built from 14 residues. Between the trimmed V and J ends, which lost 4 bases and 5 bases, there was a span of 15 bases.

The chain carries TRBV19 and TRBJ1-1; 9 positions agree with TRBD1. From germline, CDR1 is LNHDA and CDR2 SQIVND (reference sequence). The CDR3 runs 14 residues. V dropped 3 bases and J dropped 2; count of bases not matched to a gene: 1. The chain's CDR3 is CASSMGQGNTEAFF. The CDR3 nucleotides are TGTGCCAGTAGTATGGGACAGGGCAACACTGAAGCTTTCTTT. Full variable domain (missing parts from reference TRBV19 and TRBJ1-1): DGGITQSPKYLFRKEGQNVTLSCEQNLNHDAMYWYRQDPGQGLRLIYYSQIVNDFQKGDIAEGYSVSREKKESFPLTVTSAQKNPTAFYLCASSMGQGNTEAFFGQGTRLTVV.

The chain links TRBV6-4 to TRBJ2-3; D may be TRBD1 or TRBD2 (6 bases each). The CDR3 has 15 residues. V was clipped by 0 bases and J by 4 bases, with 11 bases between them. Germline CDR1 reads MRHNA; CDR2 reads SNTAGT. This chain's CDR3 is CASSDSRGAADTQYF. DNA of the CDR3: TGTGCCAGCAGTGACTCGAGGGGGGCGGCAGATACGCAGTATTTT.

This CDR3 is CASSSRGLPYEQYF. The CDR3 nucleotides are TGTGCCAGCAGCTCCAGGGGACTCCCCTACGAGCAGTACTTC. This chain joins TRBV5-8 and TRBJ2-7; D possibly matches TRBD1 or TRBD2 (6 bases each). Trimming removed 3 bases from V and 2 bases from J, with 12 bases in between. The CDR3 extends over 14 amino acids. The V gene's germline CDR1 is SGHTS and CDR2 YDEGEE.

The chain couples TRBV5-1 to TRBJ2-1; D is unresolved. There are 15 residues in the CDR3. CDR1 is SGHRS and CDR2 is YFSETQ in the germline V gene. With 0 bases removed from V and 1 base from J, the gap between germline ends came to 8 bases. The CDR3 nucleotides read TGCGCCAGCAGCTTGGAGGCAGATTCCTACAATGAGCAGTTCTTC. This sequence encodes CASSLEADSYNEQFF.

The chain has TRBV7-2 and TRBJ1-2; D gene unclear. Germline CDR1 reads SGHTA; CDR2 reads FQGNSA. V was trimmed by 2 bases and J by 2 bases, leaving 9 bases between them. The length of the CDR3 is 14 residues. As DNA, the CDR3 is TGTGCCAGCAGCTTACAGGCAGAAAACTATGGCTACACCTTC. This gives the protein CASSLQAENYGYTF.

The CDR3 here is CASGGNTDTQYF. The CDR3 DNA sequence: TGTGCCTCGGGGGGGAACACAGATACGCAGTATTTT. The rearrangement joins TRBV7-2 to TRBJ2-3, with TRBD2 matching 8 bases. Germline V gives CDR1 SGHTA, CDR2 FQGNSA. V dropped 11 bases and J dropped 2; count of bases not matched to a gene: 3. This CDR3 contains 12 residues.